Below, 21 T cell receptor beta chains from the same sample are listed, as sequenced in a study of blood T cell repertoires in COVID-19. The table came from immunoSEQ multiplex PCR; TCRdb's copy has only in-frame clones and leaves some out. The sample contains roughly 190,000 clones, roughly 80% of which appear only once. Sequenced: peripheral blood. These receptors were collected from a woman in her 70s with COVID-19, enrolled during active disease.

This clone was recorded a few times. The chain has TRBV5-4 and TRBJ1-1, with TRBD1 as a possible D gene (5 bases). Trimming pared 4 bases from V and 0 bases from J, leaving 10 bases between. CDR1 and CDR2 (germline): SGHNT, YYREEE (reference sequence). The CDR3 length is 14 residues. The CDR3 spells CASSADSLNTEAFF. The CDR3 DNA reads TGTGCCAGCAGCGCAGACAGCCTGAACACTGAAGCTTTCTTT.

The chain joins TRBV7-9 to TRBJ1-6, with a possible D match to TRBD1 (5 bases). Germline-derived CDR1 and CDR2 are SEHNR and FQNEAQ (reference sequence). This CDR3 comprises 15 residues. V lost 5 bases to trimming and J lost 4 bases, with 12 bases between them. The CDR3 loop reads CASSPYQGYNSPLHF. In DNA form, the CDR3 reads TGTGCCAGCAGCCCGTACCAGGGTTATAATTCACCCCTCCACTTT. Filled out from reference TRBV7-9 and TRBJ1-6, the complete variable domain reads DTGVSQNPRHKITKRGQNVTFRCDPISEHNRLYWYRQTLGQGPEFLTYFQNEAQLEKSRLLSDRFSAERPKGSFSTLEIQRTEQGDSAMYLCASSPYQGYNSPLHFGNGTRLTVT.

Written as DNA, the CDR3 is TGTGCCAGCAGTTCCCCCGGGACTAGCGGCACAGATACGCAGTATTTT. Translating it yields CASSSPGTSGTDTQYF. The chain joins TRBV28 to TRBJ2-3; 10 bases agree with TRBD2. The V gene's germline CDR1 is MDHEN and CDR2 SYDVKM. Unmatched junction bases numbered 5, after V lost 4 bases and J lost 1 base. This CDR3 spans 16 amino acids.

In nucleotides, the CDR3 is TGTGCCAGTAGCTTATGGCGGGGTGATACCTACAATGAGCAGTTCTTC. Amino acid sequence: CASSLWRGDTYNEQFF. The chain has TRBV19 and TRBJ2-1; a possible D gene is TRBD2 (6 bases). Trimming cost V 6 bases and J 2 bases, with 17 bases left between them. CDR1 is LNHDA, CDR2 SQIVND, per germline (reference sequence). The CDR3 length is 16 residues.

V usage is TRBV19 and J usage is TRBJ1-1; D unclear. Germline V gene lookup returns CDR1 LNHDA and CDR2 SQIVND (reference sequence). This CDR3 is built from 13 residues. The germline V and J ends were trimmed by 6 bases and 3 bases, with 11 bases remaining between them. The CDR3 protein is CASSDAGYTEAFF. CDR3 DNA sequence: TGTGCCAGTAGCGATGCGGGATACACTGAAGCTTTCTTT.

V usage is TRBV19 and J usage is TRBJ2-1, with 9 bases aligning to TRBD2. Germline values: CDR1 LNHDA, CDR2 SQIVND (reference sequence). This CDR3 has 16 amino acids. The ends lost 4 bases at V and 8 bases at J; junction bases unmatched: 12. The CDR3 sequence is CASSTRVAGVIDEQFF. The CDR3 region has the DNA TGTGCCAGTAGTACAAGAGTAGCGGGGGTGATTGATGAGCAGTTCTTC.

This rearrangement joins TRBV2 to TRBJ1-1; TRBD1 is a possible D gene (5 bases). The germline V gene encodes CDR1 SNHLY and CDR2 FYNNEI. Trimming stripped 0 bases from V and 5 bases from J, with 10 bases between. The CDR3 runs to 14 residues. The CDR3 sequence is CASSEAPGGTEAFF. CDR3 coding DNA: TGTGCCAGCAGTGAAGCCCCCGGGGGAACTGAAGCTTTCTTT. The full variable domain, completed using reference TRBV2 and TRBJ1-1, is EPEVTQTPSHQVTQMGQEVILRCVPISNHLYFYWYRQILGQKVEFLVSFYNNEISEKSEIFDDQFSVERPDGSNFTLKIRSTKLEDSAMYFCASSEAPGGTEAFFGQGTRLTVV.

The chain employs TRBV2 and TRBJ1-1, with 8 bases fitting TRBD1. The germline gives CDR1 SNHLY, CDR2 FYNNEI. This CDR3 contains 14 residues. The V gene end was trimmed by 1 base and the J gene end by 10 bases; junction bases not matched to a gene: 8. For the CDR3, the DNA is TGTGCCAGCAGTGAAGAACGACAGGGGCCAAGAGCTTTCTTT. This translates into CASSEERQGPRAFF.

This clone was detected a few times. The J gene is TRBJ2-1, the V gene TRBV24-1; 12 nucleotides agree with TRBD2. Germline lookup yields CDR1 KGHDR and CDR2 SFDVKD. V was clipped by 3 bases and J by 9 bases; unmatched bases: 8. The CDR3 length is 16 residues. The CDR3 DNA is TGTGCCACCAGTGATGGGCTAGCGGGGGGGCGAAGTGAGCAGTTCTTC. Amino acid sequence: CATSDGLAGGRSEQFF.

V and J are TRBV27 and TRBJ2-2; no reliable D call. Trimming cost V 6 bases and J 5 bases, with 10 bases left between them. There are 13 residues in the CDR3. Germline CDR1 reads MNHEY; CDR2 reads SMNVEV (reference sequence). CDR3: CASSPSLTGELFF. DNA of the CDR3: TGTGCCAGCAGCCCCTCTTTAACCGGGGAGCTGTTTTTT.

A remark on this clone: This sample also contains other DNA sequences that code for the same CDR3. The chain links TRBV2 to TRBJ2-7; the D gene is possibly TRBD2 (7 bases). The CDR3 is made up of 13 amino acids. CDR1 and CDR2 from the germline V gene are SNHLY and FYNNEI. Trimming took off 11 bases at V and 5 bases at J, with 19 bases between the two ends. The CDR3 reads CASRGGASDEQYF. CDR3 in DNA: TGTGCCTCTAGGGGGGGGGCTTCTGACGAGCAGTACTTC.

The J gene is TRBJ2-5, the V gene TRBV3-1 (or the pseudogene TRBV3-2); TRBD2 matches 7 bases. The trim removed 4 bases at V and 3 bases at J, leaving 14 bases unmatched. CDR1 and CDR2 from the germline V gene are LGHDT and YNNKEL (reference sequence). The CDR3 spans 17 residues. The DNA of the CDR3 is TGTGCCAGCAGCCCAAGGCGGACGACCGGGACTAAAGAGACCCAGTACTTC. Protein product: CASSPRRTTGTKETQYF.

The CDR3 DNA follows: TGTGCCAGTAAACCCCCGGGACAGGAGCTCTATGGCTACACCTTC. Its protein product is CASKPPGQELYGYTF. V usage is TRBV19 and J usage is TRBJ1-2, with 8 bases that match TRBD1. The CDR3 is made up of 15 amino acids. The trim removed 7 bases at V and 4 bases at J, leaving 11 bases unmatched. The germline V gene has CDR1 LNHDA and CDR2 SQIVND (reference sequence).

This rearrangement joins TRBV4-1 to TRBJ2-3, with TRBD2 matching over 7 bases. Trimming took 3 bases from V and 1 from J; bases not matched to a gene: 7. This CDR3 contains 16 residues. Per germline, CDR1 MGHRA and CDR2 YSYEKL. As DNA, the CDR3 is TGCGCCAGCAGCCATCCCGGACTAGAAGGCACAGATACGCAGTATTTT. This codes for CASSHPGLEGTDTQYF.

The chain employs TRBV28 and TRBJ2-1; TRBD2 aligns across 8 bases. CDR3 length: 14 amino acids. The germline V gene encodes CDR1 MDHEN and CDR2 SYDVKM. V shed 3 bases and J 2 bases; nucleotides not matched to a gene: 0. The CDR3 DNA follows: TGTGCCAGCAGTTTGCGGGGGGCCTACAATGAGCAGTTCTTC. Its protein is CASSLRGAYNEQFF.

The chain is built from TRBV4-1 and TRBJ2-7; 15 nucleotides line up with TRBD2. The CDR3 is made up of 15 amino acids. Germline trimming cut 4 bases from V and 4 bases from J; bases unmatched to any gene: 2. CDR1 and CDR2 from the germline V gene are MGHRA and YSYEKL. The CDR3 loop reads CASSLGTSGGYEQYV. The DNA for the CDR3 is TGCGCCAGCAGCCTCGGGACTAGCGGGGGGTACGAGCAGTACGTC.

CDR3 sequence reads: CASSVDPSGGVRGNTIYF. The CDR3 DNA follows: TGTGCCAGCAGCGTAGATCCCTCCGGGGGGGTTCGTGGAAACACCATATATTTT. The chain joins TRBV9 to TRBJ1-3; D may be TRBD1 (5 bases). V lost 0 bases and J 3 bases, leaving 19 bases between the germline ends. The V gene's germline CDR1 is SGDLS and CDR2 YYNGEE. The CDR3 runs to 18 residues. Full variable domain (missing parts from reference TRBV9 and TRBJ1-3): DSGVTQTPKHLITATGQRVTLRCSPRSGDLSVYWYQQSLDQGLQFLIQYYNGEERAKGNILERFSAQQFPDLHSELNLSSLELGDSALYFCASSVDPSGGVRGNTIYFGEGSWLTVV.

J is TRBJ2-3 and V is TRBV18; 9 nucleotides align to TRBD1. V was pared by 2 bases and J by 4 bases, with 4 bases of the junction left unmatched. The germline V gene has CDR1 KGHSH and CDR2 LQKENI. The CDR3 loop spans 15 amino acids. The CDR3 loop is CASSPTQGAADTQYF. The DNA of the CDR3 is TGTGCCAGCTCACCAACACAGGGGGCTGCAGATACGCAGTATTTT.

The chain joins TRBV29-1 to TRBJ1-3; weak D call: TRBD1 (6 bases). V dropped 5 bases and J dropped 1 base, with 9 bases sitting between them. This CDR3 is 13 amino acids long. CDR1 and CDR2 from the germline V gene are SQVTM and ANQGSEA. CDR3 DNA: TGCAGCGTTTTAGGGGGTTCTGGAAACACCATATATTTT. Its protein product is CSVLGGSGNTIYF.

The V call is TRBV18, the J call TRBJ1-6, with D maybe TRBD1 (6 bases). Germline CDR1 and CDR2: KGHSH and LQKENI. The CDR3 contains 18 residues. Trimming removed 4 bases at V and 8 bases at J, with 24 bases between. The CDR3 loop reads CASSLTGTTGSGHSPLHF. The CDR3 DNA is TGTGCCAGCTCACTGACCGGGACAACAGGGTCCGGTCATTCACCCCTCCACTTT.

This clone was observed a few times. V usage is TRBV7-2 and J usage is TRBJ1-4; D might be TRBD1 (5 bases). Looked up from germline, CDR1 is SGHTA and CDR2 is FQGNSA. This CDR3 has 15 residues. V dropped 1 base and J dropped 7 bases, with 13 bases sitting between them. The CDR3 spells CASSLGTGRFEKLFF. The CDR3 nucleotides are TGTGCCAGCAGCTTAGGCACAGGTCGTTTTGAAAAACTGTTTTTT.